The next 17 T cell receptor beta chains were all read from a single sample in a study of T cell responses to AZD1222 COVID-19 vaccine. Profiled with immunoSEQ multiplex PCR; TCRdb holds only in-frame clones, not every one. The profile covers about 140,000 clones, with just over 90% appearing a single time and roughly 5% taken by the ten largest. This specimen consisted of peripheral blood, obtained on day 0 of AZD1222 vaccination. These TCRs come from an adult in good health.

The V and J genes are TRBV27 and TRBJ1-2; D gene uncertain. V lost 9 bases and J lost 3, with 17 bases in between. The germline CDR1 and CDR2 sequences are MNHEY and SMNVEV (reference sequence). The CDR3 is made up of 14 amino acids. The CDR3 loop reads CASRKAPADYGYTF. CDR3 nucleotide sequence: TGTGCCAGTAGGAAAGCCCCAGCGGACTATGGCTACACCTTC.

CDR3 sequence: CASSPRQGPHTGELFF. CDR3 nucleotide sequence: TGTGCCAGCAGTCCCCGACAGGGGCCCCACACCGGGGAGCTGTTTTTT. The chain employs TRBV25-1 and TRBJ2-2; 8 positions match TRBD1. V trimming: 5 bases; J trimming: 3 bases; junction bases outside the gene matches: 8. Per the germline V gene, CDR1 is MGHDK and CDR2 is SYGVNS. The CDR3 covers 16 residues.

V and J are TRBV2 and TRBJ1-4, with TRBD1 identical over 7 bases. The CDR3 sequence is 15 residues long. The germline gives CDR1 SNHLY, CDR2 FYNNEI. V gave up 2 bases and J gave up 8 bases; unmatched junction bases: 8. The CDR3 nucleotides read TGTGCCAGCAGTGAAAAAACAGGGGTGGAAGAAAAACTGTTTTTT. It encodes CASSEKTGVEEKLFF.

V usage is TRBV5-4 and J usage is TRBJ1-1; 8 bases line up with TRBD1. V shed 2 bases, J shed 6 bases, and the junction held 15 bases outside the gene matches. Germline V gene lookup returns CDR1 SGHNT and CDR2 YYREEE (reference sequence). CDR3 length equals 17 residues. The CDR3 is CASSFSAGGGPTAEAFF. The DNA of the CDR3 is TGTGCCAGCAGCTTTTCTGCAGGGGGCGGACCAACGGCTGAAGCTTTCTTT.

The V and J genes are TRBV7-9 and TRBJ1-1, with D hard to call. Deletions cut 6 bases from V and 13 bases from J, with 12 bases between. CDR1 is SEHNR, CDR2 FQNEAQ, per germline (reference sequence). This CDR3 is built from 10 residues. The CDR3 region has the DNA TGTGCCAGCAGTCTTCGTACCGGTTTCTTT. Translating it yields CASSLRTGFF.

The CDR3 is CARSLGTSGQTTYEQYF. The DNA for the CDR3 is TGTGCCAGAAGCTTGGGGACTAGCGGGCAAACTACCTACGAGCAGTACTTC. The chain couples TRBV5-3 to TRBJ2-7; 11 nucleotides agree with TRBD2. TRBV5-3 is placed among ORFs of uncertain function. The CDR3 totals 17 residues. V lost 0 bases to trimming and J lost 2 bases; unmatched junction nucleotides: 7.

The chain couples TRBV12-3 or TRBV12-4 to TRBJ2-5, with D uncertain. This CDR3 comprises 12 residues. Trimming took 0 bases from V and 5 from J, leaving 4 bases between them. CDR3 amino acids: CASSLARETQYF. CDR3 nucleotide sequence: TGTGCCAGCAGTTTAGCGCGGGAGACCCAGTACTTC.

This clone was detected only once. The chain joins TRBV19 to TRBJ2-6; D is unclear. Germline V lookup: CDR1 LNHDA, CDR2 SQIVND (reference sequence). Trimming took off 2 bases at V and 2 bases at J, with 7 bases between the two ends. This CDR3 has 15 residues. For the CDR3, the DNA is TGTGCCAGTAGTATAACTGGGACTGGGGCCAACGTCCTGACTTTC. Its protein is CASSITGTGANVLTF.

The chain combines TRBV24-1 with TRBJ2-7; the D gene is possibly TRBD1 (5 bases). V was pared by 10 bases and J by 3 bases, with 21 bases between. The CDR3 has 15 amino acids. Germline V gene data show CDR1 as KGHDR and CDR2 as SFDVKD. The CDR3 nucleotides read TGTGCCACTGCGCCAGGGATAGGAGTTGACTACGAGCAGTACTTC. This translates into CATAPGIGVDYEQYF.

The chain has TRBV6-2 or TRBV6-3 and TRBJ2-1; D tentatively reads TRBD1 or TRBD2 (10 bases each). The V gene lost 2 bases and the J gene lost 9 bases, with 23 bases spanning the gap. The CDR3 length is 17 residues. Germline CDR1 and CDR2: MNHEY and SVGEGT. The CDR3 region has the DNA TGTGCCAGCAGTTACGGACAGGGGGTGCCTAGCGGGAGTGAGCAGTTCTTC. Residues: CASSYGQGVPSGSEQFF.

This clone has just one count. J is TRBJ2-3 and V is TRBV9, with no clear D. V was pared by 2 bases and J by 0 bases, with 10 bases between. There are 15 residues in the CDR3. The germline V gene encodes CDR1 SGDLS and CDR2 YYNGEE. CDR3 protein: CASSVVEPSTDTQYF. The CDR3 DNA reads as TGTGCCAGCAGCGTGGTTGAGCCTAGCACAGATACGCAGTATTTT.

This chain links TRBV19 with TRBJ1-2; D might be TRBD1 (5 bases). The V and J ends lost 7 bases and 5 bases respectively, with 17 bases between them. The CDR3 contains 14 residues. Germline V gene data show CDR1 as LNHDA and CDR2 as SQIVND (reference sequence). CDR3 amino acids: CASTLGGAGYGYTF. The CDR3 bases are TGTGCCAGTACCCTCGGAGGGGCTGGTTATGGCTACACCTTC.

The CDR3 spells CASSPPGTEKMNTEAFF. Written as DNA, the CDR3 is TGTGCCAGCTCACCACCCGGGACGGAGAAAATGAACACTGAAGCTTTCTTT. The chain links TRBV18 to TRBJ1-1; weak D call: TRBD1 (5 bases). The germline V and J ends were trimmed by 0 bases and 0 bases, with 14 bases remaining between them. CDR1 is KGHSH, CDR2 LQKENI, per germline. The CDR3 contains 17 residues.

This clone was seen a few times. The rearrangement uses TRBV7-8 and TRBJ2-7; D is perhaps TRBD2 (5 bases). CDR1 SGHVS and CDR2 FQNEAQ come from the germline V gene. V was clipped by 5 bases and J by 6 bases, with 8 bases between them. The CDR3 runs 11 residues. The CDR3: CASSLGVEQYF. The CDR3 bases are TGTGCCAGCAGCCTCGGGGTCGAGCAGTACTTC.

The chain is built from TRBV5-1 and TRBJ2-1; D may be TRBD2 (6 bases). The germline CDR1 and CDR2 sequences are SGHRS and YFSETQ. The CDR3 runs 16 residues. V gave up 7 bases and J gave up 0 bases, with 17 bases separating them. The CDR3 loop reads CASDPGTQSSYNEQFF. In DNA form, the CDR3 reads TGCGCCAGCGATCCCGGGACTCAGAGCTCCTACAATGAGCAGTTCTTC.

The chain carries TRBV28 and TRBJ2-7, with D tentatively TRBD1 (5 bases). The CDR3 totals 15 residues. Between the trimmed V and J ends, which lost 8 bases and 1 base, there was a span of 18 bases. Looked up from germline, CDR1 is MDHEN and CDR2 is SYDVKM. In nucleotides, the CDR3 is TGTGCCAGCTCGATTTCAGACAGAGTTTCCTACGAGCAGTACTTC. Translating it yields CASSISDRVSYEQYF.

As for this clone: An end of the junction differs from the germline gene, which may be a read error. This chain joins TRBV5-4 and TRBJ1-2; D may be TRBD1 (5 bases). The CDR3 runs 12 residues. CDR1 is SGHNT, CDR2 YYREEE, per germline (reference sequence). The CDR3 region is CASSLGRELELF. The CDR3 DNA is TGTGCCAGCAGCTTGGGCAGGGAACTAGAGCTATTC.